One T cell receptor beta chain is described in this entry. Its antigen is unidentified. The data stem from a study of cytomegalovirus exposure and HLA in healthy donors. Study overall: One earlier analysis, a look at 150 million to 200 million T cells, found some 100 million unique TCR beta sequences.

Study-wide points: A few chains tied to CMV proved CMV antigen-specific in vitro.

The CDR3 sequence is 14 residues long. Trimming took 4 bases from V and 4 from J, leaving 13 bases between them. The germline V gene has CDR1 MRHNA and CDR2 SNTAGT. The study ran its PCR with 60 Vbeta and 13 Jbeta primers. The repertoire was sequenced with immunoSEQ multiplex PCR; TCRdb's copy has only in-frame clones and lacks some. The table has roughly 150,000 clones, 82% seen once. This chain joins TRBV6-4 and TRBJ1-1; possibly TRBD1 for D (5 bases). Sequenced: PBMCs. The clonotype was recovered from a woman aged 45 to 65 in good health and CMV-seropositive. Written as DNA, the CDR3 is TGTGCCAGCAGTGCCTCCCCAGGGTTCACTGAAGCTTTCTTT. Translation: CASSASPGFTEAFF.